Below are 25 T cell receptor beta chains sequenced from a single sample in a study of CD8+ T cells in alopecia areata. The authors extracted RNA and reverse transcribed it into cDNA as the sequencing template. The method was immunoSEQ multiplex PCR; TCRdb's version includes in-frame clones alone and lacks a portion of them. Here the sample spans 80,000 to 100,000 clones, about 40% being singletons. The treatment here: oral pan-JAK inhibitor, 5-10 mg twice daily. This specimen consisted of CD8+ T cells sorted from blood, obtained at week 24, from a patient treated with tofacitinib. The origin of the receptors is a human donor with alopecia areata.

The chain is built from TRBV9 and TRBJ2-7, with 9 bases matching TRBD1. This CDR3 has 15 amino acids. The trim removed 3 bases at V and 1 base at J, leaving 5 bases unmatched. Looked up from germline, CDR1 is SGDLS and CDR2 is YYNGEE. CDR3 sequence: CASSAGTGLSYEQYF. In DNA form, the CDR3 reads TGTGCCAGCAGCGCAGGGACAGGGCTTTCCTACGAGCAGTACTTC.

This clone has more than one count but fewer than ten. CDR3 loop: CASSRDGNTEAFF. The CDR3 region has the DNA TGCGCCAGCAGCCGGGACGGGAACACTGAAGCTTTCTTT. The chain has TRBV4-1 and TRBJ1-1, with a tentative D call TRBD1 (5 bases). Germline assignment: CDR1 MGHRA and CDR2 YSYEKL. V was clipped by 4 bases and J by 1 base, with 7 bases between them. The CDR3 is 13 residues long.

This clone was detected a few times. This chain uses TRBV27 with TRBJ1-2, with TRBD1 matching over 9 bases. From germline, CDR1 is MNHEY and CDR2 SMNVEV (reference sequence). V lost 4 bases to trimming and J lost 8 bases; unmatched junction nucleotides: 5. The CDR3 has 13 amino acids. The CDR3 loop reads CASSSWDREGYTF. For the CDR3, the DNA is TGTGCCAGCAGTTCCTGGGACAGGGAAGGCTACACCTTC.

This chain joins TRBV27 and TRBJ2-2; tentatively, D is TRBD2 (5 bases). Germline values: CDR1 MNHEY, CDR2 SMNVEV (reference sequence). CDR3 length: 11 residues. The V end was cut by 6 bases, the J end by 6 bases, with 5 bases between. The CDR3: CASSGAGELFF. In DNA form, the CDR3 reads TGTGCCAGCAGCGGGGCCGGGGAGCTGTTTTTT.

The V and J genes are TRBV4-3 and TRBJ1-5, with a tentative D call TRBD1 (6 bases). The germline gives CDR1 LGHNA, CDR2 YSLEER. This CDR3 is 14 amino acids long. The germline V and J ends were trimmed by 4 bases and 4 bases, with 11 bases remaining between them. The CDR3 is CASSPNRVNQPQHF. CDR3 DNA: TGCGCCAGCAGCCCAAACAGGGTGAATCAGCCCCAGCATTTT.

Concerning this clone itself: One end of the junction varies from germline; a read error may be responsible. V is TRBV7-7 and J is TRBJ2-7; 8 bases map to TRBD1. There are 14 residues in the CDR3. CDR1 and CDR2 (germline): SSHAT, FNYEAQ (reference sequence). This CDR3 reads CASSLGTGTYEQYF. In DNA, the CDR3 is TGTGCTAGCAGCTTGGGGACAGGTACCTACGAGCAGTACTTC.

As DNA, the CDR3 is TGTGCCAGCAGCAGGAGAGCCGGGACAGGGCCTTCCAATGAGCAGTTCTTC. Protein product: CASSRRAGTGPSNEQFF. The genes are TRBV7-6 and TRBJ2-1; 9 bases agree with TRBD1. V lost 5 bases to trimming and J lost 6 bases; unmatched junction nucleotides: 14. Germline V lookup: CDR1 SGHVS, CDR2 FNYEAQ. The CDR3 is 17 residues long.

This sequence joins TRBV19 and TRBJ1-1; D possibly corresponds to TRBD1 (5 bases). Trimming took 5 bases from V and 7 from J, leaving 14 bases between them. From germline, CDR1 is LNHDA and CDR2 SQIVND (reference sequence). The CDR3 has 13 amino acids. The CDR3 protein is CASSATGRIEAFF. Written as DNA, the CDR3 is TGTGCCAGTAGTGCCACGGGACGGATTGAAGCTTTCTTT. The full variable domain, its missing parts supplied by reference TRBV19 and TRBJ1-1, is DGGITQSPKYLFRKEGQNVTLSCEQNLNHDAMYWYRQDPGQGLRLIYYSQIVNDFQKGDIAEGYSVSREKKESFPLTVTSAQKNPTAFYLCASSATGRIEAFFGQGTRLTVV.

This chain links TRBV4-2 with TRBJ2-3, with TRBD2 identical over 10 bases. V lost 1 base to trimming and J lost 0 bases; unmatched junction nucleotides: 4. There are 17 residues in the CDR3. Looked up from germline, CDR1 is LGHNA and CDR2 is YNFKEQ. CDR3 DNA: TGTGCCAGCAGCCAAGGTCCTAGCGGGAGTAGCACAGATACGCAGTATTTT. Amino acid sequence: CASSQGPSGSSTDTQYF.

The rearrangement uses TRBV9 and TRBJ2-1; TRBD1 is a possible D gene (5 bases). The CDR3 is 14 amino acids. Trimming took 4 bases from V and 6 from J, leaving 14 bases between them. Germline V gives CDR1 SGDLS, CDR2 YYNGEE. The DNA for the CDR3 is TGTGCCAGCAGCTCTCGACAGATGGGCAATGAGCAGTTCTTC. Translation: CASSSRQMGNEQFF.

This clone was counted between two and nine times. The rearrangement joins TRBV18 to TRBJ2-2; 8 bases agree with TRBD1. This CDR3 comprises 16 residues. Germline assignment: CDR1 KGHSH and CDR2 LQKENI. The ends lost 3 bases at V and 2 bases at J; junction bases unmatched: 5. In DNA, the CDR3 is TGTGCCAGCTCACCTCCGGACAGGGAAAACACCGGGGAGCTGTTTTTT. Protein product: CASSPPDRENTGELFF. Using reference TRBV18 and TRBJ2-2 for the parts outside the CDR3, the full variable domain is NAGVMQNPRHLVRRRGQEARLRCSPMKGHSHVYWYRQLPEEGLKFMVYLQKENIIDESGMPKERFSAEFPKEGPSILRIQQVVRGDSAAYFCASSPPDRENTGELFFGEGSRLTVL.

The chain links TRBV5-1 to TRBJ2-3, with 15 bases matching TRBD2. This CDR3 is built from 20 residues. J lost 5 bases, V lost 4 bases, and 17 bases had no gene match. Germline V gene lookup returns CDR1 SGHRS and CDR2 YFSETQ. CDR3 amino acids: CASSLHGLAGGNALQDTQYF. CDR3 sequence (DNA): TGCGCCAGCAGCCTCCACGGACTAGCGGGAGGGAACGCCCTACAAGATACGCAGTATTTT.

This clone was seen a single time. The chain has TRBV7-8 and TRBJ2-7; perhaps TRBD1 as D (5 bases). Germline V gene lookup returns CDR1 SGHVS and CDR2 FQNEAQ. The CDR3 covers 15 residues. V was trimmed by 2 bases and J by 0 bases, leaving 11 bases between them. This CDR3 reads CASSLLDSPSYEQYF. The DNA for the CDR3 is TGTGCCAGCAGCTTACTCGACAGCCCCTCCTACGAGCAGTACTTC.

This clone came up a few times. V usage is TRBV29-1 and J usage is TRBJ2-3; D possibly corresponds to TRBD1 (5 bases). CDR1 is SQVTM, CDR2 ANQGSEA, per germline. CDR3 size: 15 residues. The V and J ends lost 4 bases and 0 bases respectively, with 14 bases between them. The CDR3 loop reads CSVVGGAASTDTQYF. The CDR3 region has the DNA TGCAGCGTTGTGGGTGGGGCGGCTAGCACAGATACGCAGTATTTT.

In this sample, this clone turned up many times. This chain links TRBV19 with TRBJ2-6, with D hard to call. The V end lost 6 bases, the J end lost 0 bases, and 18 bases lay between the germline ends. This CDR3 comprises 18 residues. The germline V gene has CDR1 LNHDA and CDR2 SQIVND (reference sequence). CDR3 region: CASRAGRMGASGANVLTF. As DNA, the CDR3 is TGTGCCAGTAGAGCAGGCAGGATGGGTGCCTCTGGGGCCAACGTCCTGACTTTC.

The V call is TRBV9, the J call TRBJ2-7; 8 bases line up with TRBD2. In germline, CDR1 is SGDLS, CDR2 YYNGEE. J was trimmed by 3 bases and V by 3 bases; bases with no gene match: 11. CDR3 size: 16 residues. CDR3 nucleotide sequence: TGTGCCAGCAGCGCTACCGTTGGGGCGGGGGGCTACGAGCAGTACTTC. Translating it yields CASSATVGAGGYEQYF. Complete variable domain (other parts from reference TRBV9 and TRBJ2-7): DSGVTQTPKHLITATGQRVTLRCSPRSGDLSVYWYQQSLDQGLQFLIQYYNGEERAKGNILERFSAQQFPDLHSELNLSSLELGDSALYFCASSATVGAGGYEQYFGPGTRLTVT.

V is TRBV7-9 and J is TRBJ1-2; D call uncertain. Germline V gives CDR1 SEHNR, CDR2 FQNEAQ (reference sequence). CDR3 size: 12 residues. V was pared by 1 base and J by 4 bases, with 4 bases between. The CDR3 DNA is TGTGCCAGCAGCTTAGGTTCCTATGGCTACACCTTC. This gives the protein CASSLGSYGYTF.

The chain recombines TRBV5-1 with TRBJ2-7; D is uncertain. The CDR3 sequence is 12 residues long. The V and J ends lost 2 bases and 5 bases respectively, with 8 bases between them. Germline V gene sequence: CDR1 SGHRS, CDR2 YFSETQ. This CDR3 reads CASSLVGHEQYF. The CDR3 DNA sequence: TGCGCCAGCAGCTTAGTAGGGCACGAGCAGTACTTC. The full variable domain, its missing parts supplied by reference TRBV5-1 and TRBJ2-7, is KAGVTQTPRYLIKTRGQQVTLSCSPISGHRSVSWYQQTPGQGLQFLFEYFSETQRNKGNFPGRFSGRQFSNSRSEMNVSTLELGDSALYLCASSLVGHEQYFGPGTRLTVT.

CDR3 in DNA: TGTGCCAGCAGCTTATTCGGGACACCCGAGTTTGAGCAGTTCTTC. It specifies CASSLFGTPEFEQFF. The chain is built from TRBV7-7 and TRBJ2-1; D is perhaps TRBD1 (6 bases). The CDR3 is 15 residues long. Germline V gene sequence: CDR1 SSHAT, CDR2 FNYEAQ (reference sequence). Trimming stripped 2 bases from V and 9 bases from J, with 17 bases between.

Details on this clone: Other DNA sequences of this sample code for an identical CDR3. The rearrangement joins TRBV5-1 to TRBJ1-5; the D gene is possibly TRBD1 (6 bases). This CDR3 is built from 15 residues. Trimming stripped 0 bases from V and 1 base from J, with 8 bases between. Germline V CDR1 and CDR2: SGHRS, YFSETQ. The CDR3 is CASSLEGGSNQPQHF. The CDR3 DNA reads TGCGCCAGCAGCTTGGAAGGGGGAAGCAATCAGCCCCAGCATTTT.

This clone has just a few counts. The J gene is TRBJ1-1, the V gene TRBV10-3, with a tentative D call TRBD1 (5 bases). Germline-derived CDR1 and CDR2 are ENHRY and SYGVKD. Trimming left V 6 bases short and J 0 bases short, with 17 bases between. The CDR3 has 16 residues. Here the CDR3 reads CAIRLPPGALNTEAFF. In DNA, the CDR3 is TGTGCCATCAGACTACCCCCCGGGGCCTTGAACACTGAAGCTTTCTTT.

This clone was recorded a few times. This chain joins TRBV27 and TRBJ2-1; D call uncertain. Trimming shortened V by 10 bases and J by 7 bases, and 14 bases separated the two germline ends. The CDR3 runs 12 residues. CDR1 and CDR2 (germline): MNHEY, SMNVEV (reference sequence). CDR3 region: CATTDSGNEQFF. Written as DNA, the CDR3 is TGTGCCACCACAGACTCTGGGAATGAGCAGTTCTTC.

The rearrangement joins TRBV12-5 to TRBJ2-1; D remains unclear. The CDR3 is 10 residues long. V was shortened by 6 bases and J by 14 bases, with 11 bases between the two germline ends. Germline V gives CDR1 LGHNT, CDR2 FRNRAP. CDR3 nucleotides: TGTGCTAGTGGCCCCACTACGGAGTTCTTC. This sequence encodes CASGPTTEFF.

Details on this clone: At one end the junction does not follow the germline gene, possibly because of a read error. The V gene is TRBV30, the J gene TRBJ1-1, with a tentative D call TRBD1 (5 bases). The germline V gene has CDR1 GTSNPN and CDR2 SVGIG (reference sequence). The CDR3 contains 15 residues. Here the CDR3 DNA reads TGTGCCTGGAGTGTATTTCAGGGAGGGAACCCTGAAGCTTTCTTT. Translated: CAWSVFQGGNPEAFF.

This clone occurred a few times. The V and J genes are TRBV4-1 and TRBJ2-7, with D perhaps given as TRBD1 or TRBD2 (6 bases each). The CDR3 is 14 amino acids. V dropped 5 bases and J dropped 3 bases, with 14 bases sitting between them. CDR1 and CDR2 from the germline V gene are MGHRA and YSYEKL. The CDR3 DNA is TGCGCCAGCAGCTTCCCGGGGGCAGGCTACGAGCAGTACTTC. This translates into CASSFPGAGYEQYF.